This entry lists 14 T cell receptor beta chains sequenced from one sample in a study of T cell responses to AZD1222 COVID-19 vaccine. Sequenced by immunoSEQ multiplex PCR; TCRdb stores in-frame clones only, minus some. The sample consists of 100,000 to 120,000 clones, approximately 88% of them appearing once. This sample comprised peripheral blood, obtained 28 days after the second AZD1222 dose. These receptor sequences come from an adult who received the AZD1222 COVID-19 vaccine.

CDR3 residues: CATSTQRENYGYTF. In DNA, the CDR3 is TGTGCCACCAGTACCCAGCGGGAGAACTATGGCTACACCTTC. The chain couples TRBV24-1 to TRBJ1-2; D call uncertain. V was trimmed by 6 bases and J by 2 bases, leaving 12 bases between them. This CDR3 is built from 14 residues. Germline V gene sequence: CDR1 KGHDR, CDR2 SFDVKD.

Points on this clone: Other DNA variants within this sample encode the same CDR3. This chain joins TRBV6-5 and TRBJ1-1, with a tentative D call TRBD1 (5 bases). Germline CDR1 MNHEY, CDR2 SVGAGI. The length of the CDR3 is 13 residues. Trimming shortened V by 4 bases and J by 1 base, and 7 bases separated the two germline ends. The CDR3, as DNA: TGTGCCAGCAGTTCAGGACAGAACACTGAAGCTTTCTTT. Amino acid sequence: CASSSGQNTEAFF.

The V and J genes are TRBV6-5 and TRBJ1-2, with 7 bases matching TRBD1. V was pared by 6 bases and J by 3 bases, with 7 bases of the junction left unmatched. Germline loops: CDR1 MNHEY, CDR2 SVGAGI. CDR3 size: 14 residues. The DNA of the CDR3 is TGTGCCAGCAGATACAGGGGCGGAGACTATGGCTACACCTTC. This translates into CASRYRGGDYGYTF.

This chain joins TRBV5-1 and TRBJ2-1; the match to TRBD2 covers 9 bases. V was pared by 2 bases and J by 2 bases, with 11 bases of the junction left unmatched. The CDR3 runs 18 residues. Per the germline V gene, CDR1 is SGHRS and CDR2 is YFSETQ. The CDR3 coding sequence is TGCGCCAGCAGCTTCCCAGCGGGGGGCCCGACGGCCTACAATGAGCAGTTCTTC. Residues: CASSFPAGGPTAYNEQFF. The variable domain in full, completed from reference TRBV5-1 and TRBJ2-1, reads KAGVTQTPRYLIKTRGQQVTLSCSPISGHRSVSWYQQTPGQGLQFLFEYFSETQRNKGNFPGRFSGRQFSNSRSEMNVSTLELGDSALYLCASSFPAGGPTAYNEQFFGPGTRLTVL.

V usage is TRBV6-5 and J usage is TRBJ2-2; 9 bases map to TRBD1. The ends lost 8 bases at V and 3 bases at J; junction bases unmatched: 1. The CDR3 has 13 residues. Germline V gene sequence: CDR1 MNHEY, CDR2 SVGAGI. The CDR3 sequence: CASDRGYTGELFF. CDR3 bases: TGTGCCAGCGACAGGGGGTACACCGGGGAGCTGTTTTTT.

In nucleotides, the CDR3 is TGTGCCAGCAGCGGGCGACAGTCCTACGAGCAGTACTTC. Its protein product is CASSGRQSYEQYF. The V call is TRBV7-9, the J call TRBJ2-7, with D possibly TRBD1 on 5 matching bases. Germline CDR1 is SEHNR and CDR2 is FQNEAQ (reference sequence). CDR3 length equals 13 residues. Trimming left V 5 bases short and J 1 base short, with 9 bases between.

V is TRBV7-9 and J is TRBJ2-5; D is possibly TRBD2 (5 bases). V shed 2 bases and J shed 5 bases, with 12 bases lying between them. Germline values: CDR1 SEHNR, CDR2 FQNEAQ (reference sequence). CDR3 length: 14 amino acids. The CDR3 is CASSLLNSEETQYF. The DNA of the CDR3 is TGTGCCAGCAGCTTACTAAATAGCGAGGAGACCCAGTACTTC.

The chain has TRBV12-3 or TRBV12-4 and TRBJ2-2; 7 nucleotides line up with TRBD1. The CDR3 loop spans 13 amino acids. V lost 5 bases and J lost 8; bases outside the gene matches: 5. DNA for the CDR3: TGTGCCAGCAGTCAGACAGGGATGGGGGAGCTGTTTTTT. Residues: CASSQTGMGELFF.

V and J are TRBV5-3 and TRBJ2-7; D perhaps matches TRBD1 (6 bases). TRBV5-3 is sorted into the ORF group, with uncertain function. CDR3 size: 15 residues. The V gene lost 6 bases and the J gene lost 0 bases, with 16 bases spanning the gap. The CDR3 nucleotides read TGTGCCAGAAAGTCGGGACATCGCCTCTCCTACGAGCAGTACTTC. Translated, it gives CARKSGHRLSYEQYF.

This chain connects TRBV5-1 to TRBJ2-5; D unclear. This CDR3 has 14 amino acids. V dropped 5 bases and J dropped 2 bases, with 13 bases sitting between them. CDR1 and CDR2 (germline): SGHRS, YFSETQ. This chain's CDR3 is CASSPGANQETQYF. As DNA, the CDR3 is TGCGCCAGCAGTCCCGGAGCAAATCAAGAGACCCAGTACTTC.

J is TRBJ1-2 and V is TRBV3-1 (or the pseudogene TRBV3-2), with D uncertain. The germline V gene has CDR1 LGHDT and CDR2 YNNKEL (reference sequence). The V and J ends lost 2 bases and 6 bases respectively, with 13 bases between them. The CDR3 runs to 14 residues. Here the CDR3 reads CASSQQGGSDGYTF. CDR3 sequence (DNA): TGTGCCAGCAGCCAACAAGGAGGGAGTGATGGCTACACCTTC.

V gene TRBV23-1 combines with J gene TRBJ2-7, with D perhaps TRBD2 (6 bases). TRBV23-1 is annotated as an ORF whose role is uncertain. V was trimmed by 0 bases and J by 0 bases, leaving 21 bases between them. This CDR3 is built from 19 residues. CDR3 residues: CASSQSEGLTLACSYEQYF. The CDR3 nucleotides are TGCGCCAGCAGTCAATCGGAGGGACTTACCCTTGCTTGCTCCTACGAGCAGTACTTC.

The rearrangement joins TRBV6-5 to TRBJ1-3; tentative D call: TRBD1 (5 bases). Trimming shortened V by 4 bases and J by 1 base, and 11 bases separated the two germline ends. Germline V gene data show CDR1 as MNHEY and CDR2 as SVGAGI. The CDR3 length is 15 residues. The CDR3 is CASSSGTPSGNTIYF. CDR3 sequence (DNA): TGTGCCAGCAGTTCCGGGACGCCGTCTGGAAACACCATATATTTT.

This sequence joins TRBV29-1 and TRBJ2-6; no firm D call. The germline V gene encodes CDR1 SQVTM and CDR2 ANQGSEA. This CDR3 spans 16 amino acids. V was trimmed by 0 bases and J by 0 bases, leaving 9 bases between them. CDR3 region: CSVEDLSDSGANVLTF. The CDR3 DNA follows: TGCAGCGTTGAAGATCTATCAGACTCTGGGGCCAACGTCCTGACTTTC.